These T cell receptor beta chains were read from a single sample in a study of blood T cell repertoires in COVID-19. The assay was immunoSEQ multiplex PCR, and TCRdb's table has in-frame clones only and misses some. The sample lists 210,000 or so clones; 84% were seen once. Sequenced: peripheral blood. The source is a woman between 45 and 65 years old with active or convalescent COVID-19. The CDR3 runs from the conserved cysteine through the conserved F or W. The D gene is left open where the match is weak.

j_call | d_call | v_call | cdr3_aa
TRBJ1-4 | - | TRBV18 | CASSPGQVGEKLFF
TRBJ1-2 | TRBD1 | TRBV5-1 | CASSLGTGGRITF
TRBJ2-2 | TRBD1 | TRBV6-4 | CASSVRGQAGELFF
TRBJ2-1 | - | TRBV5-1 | CASSLEPRQGWDNEQFF
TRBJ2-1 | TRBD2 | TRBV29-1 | CSVGGRGSGSYNEQFF
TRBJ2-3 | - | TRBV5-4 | CASSLITDTQYF
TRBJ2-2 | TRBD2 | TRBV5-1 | CASSYGLAGSGELFF
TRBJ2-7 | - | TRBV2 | CASTQGNMAPYEQYF
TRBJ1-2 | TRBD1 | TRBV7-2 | CASSSGQGYGYTF
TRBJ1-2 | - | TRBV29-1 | CSVLPSDSDYGYTF
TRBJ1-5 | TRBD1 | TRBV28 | CASSPRTGGNNQPQHF
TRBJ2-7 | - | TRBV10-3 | CAIRSEGRYEQYF
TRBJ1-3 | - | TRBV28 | CASSLTQTYTIYF
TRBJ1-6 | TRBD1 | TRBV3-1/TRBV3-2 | CASSNGQGLHF
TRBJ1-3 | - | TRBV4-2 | CASSQEGQSGNTIYF
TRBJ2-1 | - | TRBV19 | CASSAGSNYNEQFF
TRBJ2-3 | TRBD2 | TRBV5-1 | CASSRGRGGGPSTDTQYF
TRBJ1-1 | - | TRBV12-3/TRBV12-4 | CASSLGPSTEAFF
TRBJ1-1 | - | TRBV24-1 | CATSDFKNTEAFF
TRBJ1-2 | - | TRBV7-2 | CASSLGQGMGYGYTF
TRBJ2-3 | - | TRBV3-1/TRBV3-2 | CASEGGDTQYF
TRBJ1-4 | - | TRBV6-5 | CASSYSTGGTEKLFF
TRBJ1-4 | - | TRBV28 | CASSRTEPTNEKLFF
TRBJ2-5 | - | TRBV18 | CASSTSQETQYF
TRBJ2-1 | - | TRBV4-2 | CASSQELTDTYNEQFF
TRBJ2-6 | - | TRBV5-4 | CASSLLRRPSGANVLTF
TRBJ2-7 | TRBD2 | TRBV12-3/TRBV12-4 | CASSGGSFYEQYF
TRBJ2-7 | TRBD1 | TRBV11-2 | CASSFGTGSYEQYF
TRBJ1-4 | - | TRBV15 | CATSRDQGTNEKLFF
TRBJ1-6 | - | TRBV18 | CASSPPSGIYNSPLHF
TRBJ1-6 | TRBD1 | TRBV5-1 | CASSSQGVDSPLHF
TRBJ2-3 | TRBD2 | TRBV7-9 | CASSLVGTSGRPHIDTQYF
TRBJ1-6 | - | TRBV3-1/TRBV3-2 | CASSHDSPPLHF
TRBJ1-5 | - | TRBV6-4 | CASSDGLSGRRDQPQHF
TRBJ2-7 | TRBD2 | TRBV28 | CASSSFRSGRRNYEQYF
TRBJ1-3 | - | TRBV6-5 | CASSHPEQGRYTIYF
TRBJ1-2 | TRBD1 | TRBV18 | CASSPWAGQGYGYTF
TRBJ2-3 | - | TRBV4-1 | CASSQEYGGAASGTTDTQYF
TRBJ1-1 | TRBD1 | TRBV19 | CASVPGQGNTEAFF
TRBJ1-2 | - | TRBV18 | CASSPLGQPLDTF
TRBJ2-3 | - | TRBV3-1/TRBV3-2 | CASSPPGSKTDTQYF
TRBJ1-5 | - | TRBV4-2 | CASSPAGRVEPQHF
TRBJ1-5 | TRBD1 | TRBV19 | CASTNGQGQNQPQHF
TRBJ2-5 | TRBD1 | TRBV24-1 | CATSDAGTGEETQYF
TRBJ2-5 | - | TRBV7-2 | CASSETPVGLETQYF
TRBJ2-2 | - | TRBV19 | CASSIRTVNTGELFF
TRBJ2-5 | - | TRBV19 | CASSQTNFVETQYF
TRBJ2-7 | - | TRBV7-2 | CASSLPTRQYEQYF
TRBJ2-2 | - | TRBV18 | CASSPRLLGANTGELFF
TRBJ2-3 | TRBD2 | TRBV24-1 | CATSDHPSGRGDTQYF
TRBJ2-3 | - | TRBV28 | CASSLGVVPFPDTQYF
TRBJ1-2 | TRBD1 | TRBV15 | CATSDYRGSNYGYTF
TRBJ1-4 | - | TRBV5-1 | CASSLMAGGNEKLFF
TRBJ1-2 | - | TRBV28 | CASSPGQTRNYGYTF
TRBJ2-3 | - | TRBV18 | CASSPLSDTQYF
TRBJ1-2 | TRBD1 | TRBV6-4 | CASSDSDRGGYTF
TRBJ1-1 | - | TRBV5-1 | CASSLGRQSTEAFF
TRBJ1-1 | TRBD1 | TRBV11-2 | CASGPGQQNTEAFF
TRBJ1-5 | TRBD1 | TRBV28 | CASSSTGGRQPQHF
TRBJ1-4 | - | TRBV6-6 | CASSTDSRKLFF